One T cell receptor (beta chain) is described in this entry. It lacks a known antigen. Qualities for individual bases were not recorded, and no much larger clone is one base off. Library construction relied on the immunoSEQ multiplex PCR assay. TCRdb carries this immuneACCESS record with in-frame sequences only. Its versions omit some clonotypes, under half of them owing to an unresolved V gene in the studies checked, with the rest unexplained. A total of approximately 23,000 clones appear in this sample, over 60% of them only once. The ten biggest clones cover around 2.6% of the sample. The data are from a study of chemoradiotherapy in HPV16-positive cancers (dated by TCRdb to 2021 to 2024). A note on the overall study: Candidate HPV-specific T-cell clones and common TCR motifs were defined by functional T-cell assays performed on cells from two HPV16-positive patients. The study asked whether T-cell immunity to the HPV oncoproteins E6 and E7 changes during chemoradiotherapy and whether this immunity affects survival. TCR repertoires from under 90 patients with HPV-related cancers were then used to track the candidate HPV-specific TCRs and motifs. Here is what the overall study found, with its caveats: The survival association was reported for HPV16-positive patients, and the functional definition of HPV-specific T cells was derived from only two HPV16-positive patients. Among HPV16-positive patients, expansion of HPV-responsive T cells during chemoradiotherapy was associated with better recurrence-free survival. Expansion of candidate HPV-specific clones and E7-related TCR motifs was observed in the tumor microenvironment during treatment, whereas no such expansion was observed for non-HPV-specific T cells.

Cut back by 2 bases and 7 bases, the V and J ends lie 21 bases apart. From the germline V gene, CDR1 is ENHRY and CDR2 is SYGVKD. The CDR3 contains 16 residues, cysteine and phenylalanine counted. Here the CDR3 DNA is all that survives: 48 bases in frame from base 1. Repertoires were sampled repeatedly over the course of chemoradiotherapy so that clonal expansion in the tumor microenvironment could be followed. This specimen was acquired from a patient who underwent chemoradiotherapy. Rearrangement joined TRBV10-3 to TRBJ2-7, and possibly TRBD1, on 6 matching bases. The sequence came from a human donor with HPV-associated anogenital cancer. The sequenced DNA: TGTGCCATCAGTGAGATCATAAGGGACACCCGGCGAGAGCAGTACTTC. This sequence encodes CAISEIIRDTRREQYF.